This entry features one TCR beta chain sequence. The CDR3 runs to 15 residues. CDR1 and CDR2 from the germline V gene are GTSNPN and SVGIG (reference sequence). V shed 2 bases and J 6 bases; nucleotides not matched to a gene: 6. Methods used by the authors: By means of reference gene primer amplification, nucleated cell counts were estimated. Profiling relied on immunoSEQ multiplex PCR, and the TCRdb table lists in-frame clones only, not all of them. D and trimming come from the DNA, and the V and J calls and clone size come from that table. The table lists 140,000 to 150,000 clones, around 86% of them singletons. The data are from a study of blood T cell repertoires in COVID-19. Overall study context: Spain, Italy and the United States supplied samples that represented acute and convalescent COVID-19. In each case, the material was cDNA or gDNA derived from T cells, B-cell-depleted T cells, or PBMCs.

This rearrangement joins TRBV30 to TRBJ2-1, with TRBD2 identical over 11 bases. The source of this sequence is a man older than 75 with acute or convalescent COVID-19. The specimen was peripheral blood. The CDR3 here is CAWSQGLAGTNEQFF. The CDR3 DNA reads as TGTGCCTGGAGTCAAGGACTAGCGGGCACCAATGAGCAGTTCTTC.